The clone carrying this TCR beta chain was detected only once. These data come from a study of blood T cell repertoires in COVID-19. Turning to the study itself: The study drew acute and convalescent COVID-19 samples from the United States, Italy and Spain.

Sequencing used immunoSEQ multiplex PCR; TCRdb keeps in-frame clones, though not all of them. Seen here are approximately 250,000 clones, over 80% observed once, and the top ten hold 4.6%. In germline, CDR1 is SGHVS, CDR2 FQNEAQ. This CDR3 region has 14 residues. V dropped 1 base and J dropped 9 bases, with 13 bases sitting between them. The source material was peripheral blood. This receptor was obtained from a man aged 60 to 69 who had recovered from COVID-19. The V and J genes are TRBV7-8 and TRBJ2-4; no clear D gene. The CDR3 reads CASSLGTPESIQYF. In DNA form, the CDR3 reads TGTGCCAGCAGCTTAGGTACTCCCGAGAGCATTCAGTACTTC.